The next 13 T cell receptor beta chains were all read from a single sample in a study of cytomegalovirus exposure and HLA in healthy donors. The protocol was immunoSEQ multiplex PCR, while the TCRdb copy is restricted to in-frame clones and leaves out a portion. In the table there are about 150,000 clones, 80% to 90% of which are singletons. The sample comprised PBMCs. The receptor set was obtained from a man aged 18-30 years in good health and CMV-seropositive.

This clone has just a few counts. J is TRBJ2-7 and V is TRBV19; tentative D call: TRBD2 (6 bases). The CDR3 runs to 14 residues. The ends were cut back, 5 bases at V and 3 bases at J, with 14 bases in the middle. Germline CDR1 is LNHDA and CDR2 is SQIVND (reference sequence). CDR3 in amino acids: CASSVTTGSYEQYF. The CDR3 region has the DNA TGTGCCAGTAGTGTTACCACCGGGAGCTACGAGCAGTACTTC.

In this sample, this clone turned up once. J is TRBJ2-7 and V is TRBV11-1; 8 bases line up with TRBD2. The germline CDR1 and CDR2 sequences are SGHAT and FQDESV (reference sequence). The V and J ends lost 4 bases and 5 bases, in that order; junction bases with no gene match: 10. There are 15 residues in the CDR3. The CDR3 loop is CASSSSGTSPHEQYF. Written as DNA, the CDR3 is TGTGCCAGCAGCTCCTCCGGGACTAGTCCCCACGAGCAGTACTTC.

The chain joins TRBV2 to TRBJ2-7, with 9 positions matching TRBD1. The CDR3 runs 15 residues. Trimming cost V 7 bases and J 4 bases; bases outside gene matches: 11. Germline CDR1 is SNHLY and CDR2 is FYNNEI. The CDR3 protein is CASTDAGTGMYEQYF. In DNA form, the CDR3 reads TGTGCCAGCACCGACGCCGGGACAGGGATGTACGAGCAGTACTTC.

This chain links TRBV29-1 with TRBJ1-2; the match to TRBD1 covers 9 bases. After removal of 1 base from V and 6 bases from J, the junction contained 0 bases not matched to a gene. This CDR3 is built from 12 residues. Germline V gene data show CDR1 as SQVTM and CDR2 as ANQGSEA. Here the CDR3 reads CSVEGTGDGYTF. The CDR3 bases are TGCAGCGTTGAAGGGACAGGGGATGGCTACACCTTC.

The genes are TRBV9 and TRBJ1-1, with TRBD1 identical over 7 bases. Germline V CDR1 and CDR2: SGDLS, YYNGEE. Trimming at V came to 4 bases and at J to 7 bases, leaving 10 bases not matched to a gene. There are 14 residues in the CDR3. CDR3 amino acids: CASSPQTGTNEAFF. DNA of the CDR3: TGTGCCAGCAGCCCCCAGACAGGGACGAATGAAGCTTTCTTT.

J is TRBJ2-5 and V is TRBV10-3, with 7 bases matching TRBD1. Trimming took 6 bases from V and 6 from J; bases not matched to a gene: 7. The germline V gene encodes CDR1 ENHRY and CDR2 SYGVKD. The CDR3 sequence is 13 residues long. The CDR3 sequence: CAIRDRVVQTQYF. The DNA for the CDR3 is TGTGCCATCAGAGACAGGGTAGTGCAGACCCAGTACTTC.

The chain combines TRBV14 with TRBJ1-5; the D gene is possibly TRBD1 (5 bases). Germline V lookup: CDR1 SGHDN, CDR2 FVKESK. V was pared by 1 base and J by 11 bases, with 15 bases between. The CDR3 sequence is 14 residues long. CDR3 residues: CASSQAGARGAQHF. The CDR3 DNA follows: TGTGCCAGCAGCCAAGCTGGGGCCCGGGGGGCCCAGCATTTT.

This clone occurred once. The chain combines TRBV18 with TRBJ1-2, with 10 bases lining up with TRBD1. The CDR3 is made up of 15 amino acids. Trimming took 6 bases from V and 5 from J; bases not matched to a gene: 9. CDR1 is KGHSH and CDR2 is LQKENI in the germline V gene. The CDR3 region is CASSNTTGGAYGYTF. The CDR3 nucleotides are TGTGCCAGCTCGAATACGACAGGGGGCGCTTATGGCTACACCTTC.

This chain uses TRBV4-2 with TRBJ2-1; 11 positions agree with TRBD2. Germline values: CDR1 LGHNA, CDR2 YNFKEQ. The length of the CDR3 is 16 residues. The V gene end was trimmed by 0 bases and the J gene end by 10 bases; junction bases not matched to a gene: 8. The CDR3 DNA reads TGTGCCAGCAGCCAAGATCAGGCTAGCGGGAGGCCAGAGCAGTTCTTC. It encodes CASSQDQASGRPEQFF.

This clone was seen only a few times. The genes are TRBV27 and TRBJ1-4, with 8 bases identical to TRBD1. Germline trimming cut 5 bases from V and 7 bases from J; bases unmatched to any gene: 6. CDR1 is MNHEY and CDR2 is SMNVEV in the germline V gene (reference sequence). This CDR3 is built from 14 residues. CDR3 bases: TGTGCCAGCAGTCGACAGGGGATAGGTGAAAAACTGTTTTTT. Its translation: CASSRQGIGEKLFF. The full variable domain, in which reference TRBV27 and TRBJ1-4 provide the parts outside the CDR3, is EAQVTQNPRYLITVTGKKLTVTCSQNMNHEYMSWYRQDPGLGLRQIYYSMNVEVTDKGDVPEGYKVSRKEKRNFPLILESPSPNQTSLYFCASSRQGIGEKLFFGSGTQLSVL.

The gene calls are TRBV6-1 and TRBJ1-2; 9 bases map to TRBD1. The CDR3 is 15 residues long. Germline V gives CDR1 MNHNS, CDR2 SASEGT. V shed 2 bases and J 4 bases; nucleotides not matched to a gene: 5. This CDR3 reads CASSEPGTGTYGYTF. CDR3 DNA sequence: TGTGCCAGCAGTGAACCCGGGACAGGGACCTATGGCTACACCTTC.

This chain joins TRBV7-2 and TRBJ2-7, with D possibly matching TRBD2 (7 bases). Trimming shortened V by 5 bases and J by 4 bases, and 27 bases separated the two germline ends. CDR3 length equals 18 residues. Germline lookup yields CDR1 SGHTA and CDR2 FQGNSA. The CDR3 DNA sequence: TGTGCCAGCAGCCCACAGTGGTCGAGACGGGGGGCCATTTACGAGCAGTACTTC. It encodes CASSPQWSRRGAIYEQYF.

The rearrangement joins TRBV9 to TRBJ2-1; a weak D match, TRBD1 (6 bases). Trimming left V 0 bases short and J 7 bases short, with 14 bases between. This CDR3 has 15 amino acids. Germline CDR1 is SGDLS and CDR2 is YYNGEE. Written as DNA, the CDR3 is TGTGCCAGCAGCGTAGAGGGTAACAGGGATAATGAGCAGTTCTTC. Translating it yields CASSVEGNRDNEQFF.